The 32 T cell receptor beta chains in this list originate from one sample, sequenced in a study of cytomegalovirus exposure and HLA in healthy donors. Primers: 60 Vbeta forward and 13 Jbeta reverse. Data came from immunoSEQ multiplex PCR; TCRdb stores just in-frame clones and leaves some out. The repertoire holds about 190,000 clones, with less than 85% as singletons. The sequencing sample was made of PBMCs. The receptors were sampled from a boy between 5 and 17 years old in good health and CMV-seronegative.

The chain carries TRBV25-1 and TRBJ2-1, with D maybe TRBD2 (6 bases). The CDR3 is 13 residues long. The germline CDR1 and CDR2 sequences are MGHDK and SYGVNS. The germline V and J ends were trimmed by 3 bases and 9 bases, with 12 bases remaining between them. The CDR3 sequence is CASSDRASAEQFF. The CDR3, as DNA: TGTGCCAGCAGTGACAGAGCTAGCGCTGAGCAGTTCTTC.

This chain connects TRBV19 to TRBJ2-1; TRBD1 matches 9 bases. Germline CDR1 is LNHDA and CDR2 is SQIVND (reference sequence). The CDR3 has 14 amino acids. V lost 3 bases to trimming and J lost 9 bases; unmatched junction nucleotides: 6. CDR3 loop: CASSIDRGVGEQFF. Here the CDR3 DNA reads TGTGCCAGTAGTATTGACAGGGGGGTTGGTGAGCAGTTCTTC.

The CDR3 DNA follows: TGTGCCACCAGCTCCTGGCAGGGGAACACTGAAGCTTTCTTT. Its translation is CATSSWQGNTEAFF. The genes are TRBV15 and TRBJ1-1, with a tentative D call TRBD1 (5 bases). Germline lookup yields CDR1 LNHNV and CDR2 YYDKDF (reference sequence). This CDR3 is built from 14 residues. V lost 5 bases to trimming and J lost 1 base, with 11 bases between them. Combining the CDR3 with reference TRBV15 and TRBJ1-1 gives the whole variable domain DAMVIQNPRYQVTQFGKPVTLSCSQTLNHNVMYWYQQKSSQAPKLLFHYYDKDFNNEADTPDNFQSRRPNTSFCFLDIRSPGLGDTAMYLCATSSWQGNTEAFFGQGTRLTVV.

The chain couples TRBV29-1 to TRBJ1-1; a weak D match, TRBD1 (5 bases). The CDR3 has 13 residues. The germline CDR1 and CDR2 sequences are SQVTM and ANQGSEA. Between the trimmed V and J ends, which lost 1 base and 8 bases, there was a span of 14 bases. CDR3 amino acids: CSVEGQGTGEAFF. The CDR3 DNA follows: TGCAGCGTTGAAGGGCAGGGAACAGGAGAAGCTTTCTTT.

The gene calls are TRBV5-8 and TRBJ2-3; D gene unclear. This CDR3 spans 12 amino acids. Germline CDR1 and CDR2: SGHTS and YDEGEE. The V gene lost 7 bases and the J gene lost 5 bases, with 11 bases spanning the gap. The CDR3 sequence is CASESIQDTQYF. The CDR3 DNA is TGTGCCAGCGAGAGTATTCAAGATACGCAGTATTTT.

This chain connects TRBV6-5 to TRBJ2-5; D possibly corresponds to TRBD2 (6 bases). Germline CDR1 is MNHEY and CDR2 is SVGAGI. CDR3 length equals 13 residues. Trimming removed 6 bases at V and 11 bases at J, with 19 bases between. The CDR3 sequence: CASSRGLREEQYF. The CDR3, as DNA: TGTGCCAGCAGCCGGGGACTCCGCGAAGAGCAGTACTTC.

This chain links TRBV5-1 with TRBJ1-2, with a weak D call TRBD1 (6 bases). Germline CDR1 and CDR2: SGHRS and YFSETQ. V gave up 4 bases and J gave up 2 bases, with 12 bases separating them. This CDR3 is built from 14 residues. This CDR3 is CASSLDSYNYGYTF. The DNA of the CDR3 is TGCGCCAGCAGCCTGGACAGTTACAACTATGGCTACACCTTC.

The V call is TRBV5-5, the J call TRBJ2-5; D is uncertain. This CDR3 spans 11 amino acids. The V end was cut by 0 bases, the J end by 8 bases, with 5 bases between. The germline CDR1 and CDR2 sequences are SGHKS and YYEKEE (reference sequence). The DNA for the CDR3 is TGTGCCAGCAGCTTGGATCTCACCCAGTACTTC. Protein product: CASSLDLTQYF.

The chain has TRBV5-4 and TRBJ2-7; D perhaps matches TRBD2 (6 bases). Germline loops: CDR1 SGHNT, CDR2 YYREEE (reference sequence). The CDR3 length is 16 residues. Trimming shortened V by 2 bases and J by 2 bases, and 17 bases separated the two germline ends. The CDR3 bases are TGTGCCAGCAGCTTAGAGGCTAGCGCAGCTGCCTACGAGCAGTACTTC. It specifies CASSLEASAAAYEQYF.

The V and J genes are TRBV15 and TRBJ2-3; 8 nucleotides agree with TRBD1. The CDR3 extends over 15 amino acids. V trimming: 0 bases; J trimming: 4 bases; junction bases outside the gene matches: 3. In germline, CDR1 is LNHNV, CDR2 YYDKDF (reference sequence). The CDR3 DNA reads TGTGCCACCAGCAGAGAGGCAGGGGGCGCAGATACGCAGTATTTT. It translates to CATSREAGGADTQYF. The entire variable domain, with the rest obtained from reference TRBV15 and TRBJ2-3, is as follows: DAMVIQNPRYQVTQFGKPVTLSCSQTLNHNVMYWYQQKSSQAPKLLFHYYDKDFNNEADTPDNFQSRRPNTSFCFLDIRSPGLGDTAMYLCATSREAGGADTQYFGPGTRLTVL.

The chain uses TRBV6-5 and TRBJ2-5; possible D gene TRBD2, 6 bases. The V end lost 2 bases, the J end lost 1 base, and 14 bases lay between the germline ends. The CDR3 extends over 16 amino acids. Germline V gives CDR1 MNHEY, CDR2 SVGAGI. DNA for the CDR3: TGTGCCAGCAGTTACATTCGTTGGGACTCCCAAGAGACCCAGTACTTC. It codes for CASSYIRWDSQETQYF.

This clone appeared a few times. The V gene is TRBV5-1, the J gene TRBJ2-6; TRBD2 agrees at 7 bases. V shed 6 bases and J 0 bases; nucleotides not matched to a gene: 9. This CDR3 contains 17 residues. Germline CDR1 reads SGHRS; CDR2 reads YFSETQ. The CDR3, as DNA: TGCGCCAGCACAAAGCGGGGTCTCAGCTCTGGGGCCAACGTCCTGACTTTC. This gives the protein CASTKRGLSSGANVLTF. Based on the CDR3 plus reference TRBV5-1 and TRBJ2-6, the full variable domain is KAGVTQTPRYLIKTRGQQVTLSCSPISGHRSVSWYQQTPGQGLQFLFEYFSETQRNKGNFPGRFSGRQFSNSRSEMNVSTLELGDSALYLCASTKRGLSSGANVLTFGAGSRLTVL.

This sequence joins TRBV6-6 and TRBJ1-6; no firm D call. The V and J ends lost 0 bases and 13 bases respectively, with 16 bases between them. Germline V lookup: CDR1 MNHNY, CDR2 SVGAGI (reference sequence). The CDR3 loop spans 15 amino acids. The CDR3 nucleotides are TGTGCCAGCAGTTACTCGTATATCCGGGAGGGTCCCCTCCACTTT. It codes for CASSYSYIREGPLHF.

The V and J genes are TRBV7-9 and TRBJ1-1, with D perhaps TRBD1 (5 bases). The ends were cut back, 5 bases at V and 10 bases at J, with 14 bases in the middle. The length of the CDR3 is 12 residues. Germline V lookup: CDR1 SEHNR, CDR2 FQNEAQ (reference sequence). In nucleotides, the CDR3 is TGTGCCAGCAGCGCCCCTCGGGGGGGAGCTTTCTTT. Translating gives CASSAPRGGAFF.

The chain uses TRBV7-3 and TRBJ2-1; 10 nucleotides line up with TRBD2. The junction had 4 bases not matched to a gene; V was cut back by 5 bases and J by 6 bases. This CDR3 is built from 14 residues. Germline CDR1 SGHTA, CDR2 FQGTGA. CDR3 bases: TGTGCCAGCAGCAGACTAGCGGGTGGCAATGAGCAGTTCTTC. It encodes CASSRLAGGNEQFF. Full variable domain (remainder filled in from reference TRBV7-3 and TRBJ2-1): GAGVSQTPSNKVTEKGKYVELRCDPISGHTALYWYRQSLGQGPEFLIYFQGTGAADDSGLPNDRFFAVRPEGSVSTLKIQRTERGDSAVYLCASSRLAGGNEQFFGPGTRLTVL.

The chain links TRBV29-1 to TRBJ1-2, with a weak D call TRBD1 (6 bases). This CDR3 spans 13 amino acids. CDR1 is SQVTM and CDR2 is ANQGSEA in the germline V gene. The V end lost 2 bases, the J end lost 2 bases, and 9 bases lay between the germline ends. For the CDR3, the DNA is TGCAGCGTTGAACCTGACAGGAACTATGGCTACACCTTC. The encoded protein is CSVEPDRNYGYTF.

The rearrangement joins TRBV19 to TRBJ2-3; D possibly corresponds to TRBD1 (6 bases). Per the germline V gene, CDR1 is LNHDA and CDR2 is SQIVND (reference sequence). Trimming pared 9 bases from V and 0 bases from J, leaving 13 bases between. This CDR3 is 14 amino acids long. The chain's CDR3 is CASRNRASTDTQYF. The CDR3 DNA reads as TGTGCCAGCCGGAACAGGGCTAGCACAGATACGCAGTATTTT.

This clone was observed a few times. This chain links TRBV5-1 with TRBJ2-3, with 13 nucleotides matching TRBD2. V lost 0 bases and J lost 2; bases outside the gene matches: 6. This CDR3 contains 18 residues. Germline CDR1 reads SGHRS; CDR2 reads YFSETQ. The CDR3 loop reads CASSLAPTSGGFTDTQYF. The CDR3 coding sequence is TGCGCCAGCAGCTTGGCCCCGACTAGCGGGGGGTTCACAGATACGCAGTATTTT.

The chain combines TRBV5-8 with TRBJ2-7, with a weak D call TRBD1 (5 bases). This CDR3 comprises 17 residues. The V and J ends lost 2 bases and 0 bases respectively, with 18 bases between them. Germline CDR1 reads SGHTS; CDR2 reads YDEGEE. The CDR3 region has the DNA TGTGCCAGCAGCTTCTGCTGGGGCTGCGGACCCTCCTACGAGCAGTACTTC. This codes for CASSFCWGCGPSYEQYF.

The chain has TRBV30 and TRBJ2-3; 12 bases align to TRBD2. CDR3 size: 16 residues. Unmatched junction bases numbered 4, after V lost 1 base and J lost 2 bases. Germline V CDR1 and CDR2: GTSNPN, SVGIG (reference sequence). CDR3 amino acids: CAWSELAGGVTDTQYF. CDR3 nucleotide sequence: TGTGCCTGGAGTGAGCTAGCGGGAGGGGTCACAGATACGCAGTATTTT.

V and J are TRBV5-1 and TRBJ2-5, with TRBD1 matching over 8 bases. Looked up from germline, CDR1 is SGHRS and CDR2 is YFSETQ. There are 16 residues in the CDR3. The V gene end was trimmed by 3 bases and the J gene end by 0 bases; junction bases not matched to a gene: 7. CDR3 DNA sequence: TGCGCCAGCAGCTCGTTCGCGACAGGGGACCAAGAGACCCAGTACTTC. It encodes CASSSFATGDQETQYF.

This chain joins TRBV5-1 and TRBJ2-5, with TRBD2 matching over 8 bases. The CDR3 totals 14 residues. J gave up 3 bases and V 1 base, and 2 bases lay outside the gene matches. Per the germline V gene, CDR1 is SGHRS and CDR2 is YFSETQ. The CDR3 loop reads CASSLSGREETQYF. The CDR3 nucleotides are TGCGCCAGCAGCTTGAGCGGGAGAGAAGAGACCCAGTACTTC.

This chain joins TRBV6-5 and TRBJ1-2; 9 nucleotides align to TRBD1. Per germline, CDR1 MNHEY and CDR2 SVGAGI. V gave up 7 bases and J gave up 8 bases; unmatched junction bases: 5. The CDR3 contains 12 residues. CDR3 loop: CASTRTGDGYTF. CDR3 DNA sequence: TGTGCCAGCACTAGGACAGGGGACGGCTACACCTTC.

J is TRBJ1-4 and V is TRBV6-5; 7 nucleotides agree with TRBD1. V lost 5 bases, J lost 7 bases, and 7 bases stayed unmatched. The CDR3 runs to 14 residues. Germline V gives CDR1 MNHEY, CDR2 SVGAGI. CDR3 amino acids: CASSPGTDLEKLFF. For the CDR3, the DNA is TGTGCCAGCAGTCCCGGGACAGATCTTGAAAAACTGTTTTTT.

The chain recombines TRBV7-2 with TRBJ1-2, with TRBD1 identical over 11 bases. The trim removed 3 bases at V and 7 bases at J, leaving 7 bases unmatched. The germline CDR1 and CDR2 sequences are SGHTA and FQGNSA. The CDR3 is 15 amino acids. The CDR3 nucleotides are TGTGCCAGCAGCTTGACGTCCGGGACAGGGGGTGGCTACACCTTC. It codes for CASSLTSGTGGGYTF. Supplemented by reference TRBV7-2 and TRBJ1-2, the full variable domain reads GAGVSQSPSNKVTEKGKDVELRCDPISGHTALYWYRQSLGQGLEFLIYFQGNSAPDKSGLPSDRFSAERTGGSVSTLTIQRTQQEDSAVYLCASSLTSGTGGGYTFGSGTRLTVV.

CDR3 sequence reads: CASSEGTGVHYGYTF. CDR3 DNA sequence: TGTGCCAGCAGTGAAGGGACAGGGGTCCACTATGGCTACACCTTC. V gene TRBV6-1 combines with J gene TRBJ1-2; 9 bases agree with TRBD1. Germline V gene sequence: CDR1 MNHNS, CDR2 SASEGT. The CDR3 has 15 residues. V was pared by 1 base and J by 3 bases, with 3 bases of the junction left unmatched.

This sequence joins TRBV9 and TRBJ2-4; a possible D gene is TRBD1 (6 bases). The CDR3 totals 15 residues. Trimming cost V 0 bases and J 5 bases, with 12 bases left between them. The germline V gene has CDR1 SGDLS and CDR2 YYNGEE. CDR3 coding DNA: TGTGCCAGCAGCGTAGACGGGACAAAAGAAAACATTCAGTACTTC. This sequence encodes CASSVDGTKENIQYF. Using reference TRBV9 and TRBJ2-4 for the parts outside the CDR3, the full variable domain is DSGVTQTPKHLITATGQRVTLRCSPRSGDLSVYWYQQSLDQGLQFLIQYYNGEERAKGNILERFSAQQFPDLHSELNLSSLELGDSALYFCASSVDGTKENIQYFGAGTRLSVL.

The rearrangement uses TRBV7-3 and TRBJ1-1; D possibly corresponds to TRBD1 (5 bases). V gave up 3 bases and J gave up 11 bases, with 10 bases separating them. The V gene's germline CDR1 is SGHTA and CDR2 FQGTGA. The CDR3 loop spans 11 amino acids. The CDR3 reads CASSFQGGAFF. CDR3 coding DNA: TGTGCCAGCAGCTTTCAGGGTGGCGCTTTCTTT.

This clone was counted between two and nine times. V and J are TRBV11-3 and TRBJ1-2, with 10 bases fitting TRBD1. The V gene's germline CDR1 is SGHNT and CDR2 YENEEA. V shed 5 bases and J 0 bases; nucleotides not matched to a gene: 0. This CDR3 contains 14 residues. CDR3 residues: CASSDRGPNYGYTF. Written as DNA, the CDR3 is TGTGCCAGCAGCGACAGGGGGCCTAACTATGGCTACACCTTC.

V usage is TRBV2 and J usage is TRBJ1-2; maybe TRBD1 (5 bases). Trimming pared 3 bases from V and 7 bases from J, leaving 12 bases between. Germline-derived CDR1 and CDR2 are SNHLY and FYNNEI. The CDR3 sequence is 13 residues long. The CDR3, as DNA: TGTGCCAGCAGTGAGTCAGGGTTCACTGGCTACACCTTC. Protein sequence: CASSESGFTGYTF.

V and J are TRBV9 and TRBJ2-2, with D possibly matching TRBD1 (8 bases). This CDR3 has 15 residues. CDR1 and CDR2 (germline): SGDLS, YYNGEE. The germline V and J ends were trimmed by 4 bases and 5 bases, with 15 bases remaining between them. The CDR3, as DNA: TGTGCCAGCAGCCGCGGGGGACAGGCGACCGGGGAGCTGTTTTTT. Translated: CASSRGGQATGELFF.

This clone was detected once. The chain is built from TRBV6-5 and TRBJ2-5; 9 bases fit TRBD2. Germline V lookup: CDR1 MNHEY, CDR2 SVGAGI. The J segment lost 5 bases and the V segment lost 6 bases, leaving 10 bases of the junction unmatched. The CDR3 runs to 15 residues. CDR3 in DNA: TGTGCCAGCAGCCCGATAGCGGGGGATCACGAGACCCAGTACTTC. It specifies CASSPIAGDHETQYF.